The 29 T cell receptor beta chains below all came from one sample that was sequenced in a study of technical replicates of blood from a handful of donors. The method was immunoSEQ multiplex PCR; TCRdb's version includes in-frame clones alone and lacks a portion of them. Among 80,000 or so clones listed, 90% to 96% were seen once. The specimen was T cells isolated from PBMCs. These receptors came from a human donor in good health.

J is TRBJ2-1 and V is TRBV6-5, with 9 positions matching TRBD2. The CDR3 is made up of 16 amino acids. J gave up 4 bases and V 4 bases, and 8 bases lay outside the gene matches. Germline V CDR1 and CDR2: MNHEY, SVGAGI. The CDR3: CASSLTAGGGYNEQFF. DNA of the CDR3: TGTGCCAGCAGTTTAACAGCGGGAGGCGGATACAATGAGCAGTTCTTC.

Points on this clone: This sample also contains other DNA sequences that code for the same CDR3. V usage is TRBV29-1 and J usage is TRBJ2-7; possible D gene TRBD1, 5 bases. This CDR3 contains 13 residues. Trimming cost V 6 bases and J 3 bases, with 15 bases left between them. Germline values: CDR1 SQVTM, CDR2 ANQGSEA. This chain's CDR3 is CSVASGISYEQYF. CDR3 nucleotides: TGCAGCGTAGCCTCAGGGATAAGCTACGAGCAGTACTTC.

This clone was counted only a few times. V is TRBV7-9 and J is TRBJ2-7; TRBD2 matches 8 bases. The germline V gene encodes CDR1 SEHNR and CDR2 FQNEAQ (reference sequence). This CDR3 is built from 14 residues. Trimming took 4 bases from V and 2 from J; bases not matched to a gene: 4. Here the CDR3 reads CASSSSGRPYEQYF. The CDR3 DNA sequence: TGTGCCAGCAGCTCTAGCGGGCGGCCCTACGAGCAGTACTTC.

This rearrangement joins TRBV2 to TRBJ1-4, with TRBD1 as a possible D gene (6 bases). Germline V CDR1 and CDR2: SNHLY, FYNNEI. This CDR3 comprises 12 residues. V lost 7 bases and J lost 11, with 14 bases in between. CDR3 nucleotides: TGTGCCAGCATCGGGGGGCAGGGGAAACTGTTTTTT. It encodes CASIGGQGKLFF.

The gene calls are TRBV28 and TRBJ2-7; D might be TRBD1 (5 bases). The V end lost 2 bases, the J end lost 2 bases, and 10 bases lay between the germline ends. Germline V gives CDR1 MDHEN, CDR2 SYDVKM. The CDR3 extends over 14 amino acids. In nucleotides, the CDR3 is TGTGCCAGCAGTTTAGCAGGGCCCCCCTACGAGCAGTACTTC. Its protein is CASSLAGPPYEQYF.

The chain joins TRBV5-5 to TRBJ2-7, with a tentative D call TRBD1 (5 bases). The CDR3 length is 14 residues. Germline CDR1 reads SGHKS; CDR2 reads YYEKEE (reference sequence). The V end lost 3 bases, the J end lost 6 bases, and 16 bases lay between the germline ends. The CDR3, as DNA: TGTGCCAGCAGCTGGGGCAGGGCAAGGGTCGAGCAGTACTTC. Its protein is CASSWGRARVEQYF.

This chain connects TRBV7-2 to TRBJ2-7, with D hard to call. The CDR3 sequence is 12 residues long. V was clipped by 4 bases and J by 6 bases, with 10 bases between them. Germline CDR1 is SGHTA and CDR2 is FQGNSA. The CDR3 here is CASSWSISEQYF. CDR3 DNA: TGTGCCAGCAGCTGGAGCATCTCCGAGCAGTACTTC.

The chain employs TRBV9 and TRBJ2-1; 10 bases line up with TRBD1. The CDR3 runs to 16 residues. The ends lost 3 bases at V and 3 bases at J; junction bases unmatched: 6. From germline, CDR1 is SGDLS and CDR2 YYNGEE. The CDR3 loop is CASSDSWDRGYNEQFF. DNA of the CDR3: TGTGCCAGCAGCGACTCTTGGGACAGGGGCTACAATGAGCAGTTCTTC.

The chain couples TRBV7-7 to TRBJ2-3; D uncertain. Germline assignment: CDR1 SSHAT and CDR2 FNYEAQ (reference sequence). V lost 4 bases and J 2 bases, leaving 7 bases between the germline ends. CDR3 size: 13 residues. The CDR3 sequence: CASSSSHTDTQYF. The DNA for the CDR3 is TGTGCCAGCAGCTCGAGTCACACAGATACGCAGTATTTT.

J is TRBJ2-5 and V is TRBV11-2; D gene ambiguous. The CDR3 has 13 amino acids. V dropped 3 bases and J dropped 1 base, with 6 bases sitting between them. Germline V lookup: CDR1 SGHAT, CDR2 FQNNGV. This chain's CDR3 is CASSFGVQETQYF. In nucleotides, the CDR3 is TGTGCCAGCAGCTTCGGTGTCCAAGAGACCCAGTACTTC.

This clone was detected only once. V usage is TRBV18 and J usage is TRBJ1-2; 7 positions agree with TRBD1. With V trimmed by 6 bases and J by 8 bases, 15 bases remained unmatched. The germline V gene encodes CDR1 KGHSH and CDR2 LQKENI. CDR3 length: 15 amino acids. The CDR3 spells CASSTRDRALGGYTF. In DNA, the CDR3 is TGTGCCAGCTCCACAAGAGACAGGGCCCTCGGAGGCTACACCTTC.

The chain is built from TRBV2 and TRBJ2-1, with TRBD1 as a possible D gene (6 bases). Between the trimmed V and J ends, which lost 6 bases and 5 bases, there was a span of 17 bases. Germline V gene sequence: CDR1 SNHLY, CDR2 FYNNEI. The CDR3 runs 15 residues. CDR3 region: CASSAPRGWHNEQFF. The CDR3 DNA reads TGTGCCAGCAGCGCGCCGAGGGGGTGGCACAATGAGCAGTTCTTC.

This clone appeared a single time. The chain couples TRBV4-3 to TRBJ2-4; TRBD1 might be the D (6 bases). CDR3 length: 13 residues. V lost 4 bases and J 8 bases, leaving 12 bases between the germline ends. Germline V CDR1 and CDR2: LGHNA, YSLEER. The DNA for the CDR3 is TGCGCCAGCAGCCCCAGGGGAAGGGACATTCAGTACTTC. Translated: CASSPRGRDIQYF.

The chain recombines TRBV6-5 with TRBJ2-2, with no clear D. The CDR3 has 11 residues. Germline values: CDR1 MNHEY, CDR2 SVGAGI. Trimming removed 9 bases at V and 6 bases at J, with 8 bases between. CDR3 sequence (DNA): TGTGCCAGTAAAATTGCCGGGGAGCTGTTTTTT. It is translated as CASKIAGELFF.

V and J are TRBV13 and TRBJ2-7; 13 nucleotides align to TRBD2. This CDR3 comprises 13 residues. Germline loops: CDR1 PRHDT, CDR2 FYEKMQ (reference sequence). The V and J ends lost 6 bases and 7 bases, in that order; junction bases with no gene match: 3. CDR3 sequence reads: CASSRGLAGEQYF. As DNA, the CDR3 is TGTGCCAGCAGTCGGGGACTAGCGGGAGAGCAGTACTTC.

This clone was seen just once. The chain employs TRBV6-6 and TRBJ1-5, with D unclear. From germline, CDR1 is MNHNY and CDR2 SVGAGI (reference sequence). This CDR3 contains 14 residues. Trimming took off 7 bases at V and 5 bases at J, with 15 bases between the two ends. CDR3 bases: TGTGCCAGCACCCAAGTGGCGGCCTATCAGCCCCAGCATTTT. This translates into CASTQVAAYQPQHF.

The V call is TRBV6-5, the J call TRBJ1-2; the match to TRBD1 covers 8 bases. Trimming cost V 8 bases and J 0 bases; bases outside gene matches: 5. The CDR3 has 14 amino acids. The germline CDR1 and CDR2 sequences are MNHEY and SVGAGI. The CDR3 nucleotides are TGTGCCAGCCGGACAGGGAAAGCTAACTATGGCTACACCTTC. This gives the protein CASRTGKANYGYTF.

The gene calls are TRBV27 and TRBJ1-2; TRBD1 is a possible D gene (6 bases). V was trimmed by 3 bases and J by 4 bases, leaving 15 bases between them. The CDR3 runs to 15 residues. In germline, CDR1 is MNHEY, CDR2 SMNVEV (reference sequence). The CDR3 here is CASSLHGGLSYGYTF. The CDR3 DNA follows: TGTGCCAGCAGTTTGCACGGGGGGCTCAGCTATGGCTACACCTTC.

The chain links TRBV19 to TRBJ1-5, with 9 bases fitting TRBD1. Trimming at V came to 7 bases and at J to 7 bases, leaving 11 bases not matched to a gene. The CDR3 totals 15 residues. The germline V gene encodes CDR1 LNHDA and CDR2 SQIVND (reference sequence). The CDR3 nucleotides read TGTGCCAGTATTCCTAAGGGGACAGGGCGACAGCCCCAGCATTTT. The encoded protein is CASIPKGTGRQPQHF.

The V call is TRBV10-2, the J call TRBJ2-7; 11 bases line up with TRBD2. V shed 6 bases, J shed 2 bases, and the junction held 3 bases outside the gene matches. From germline, CDR1 is WSHSY and CDR2 SAAADI. The CDR3 totals 14 residues. The CDR3 DNA follows: TGCGCCAGCAGCGGGACTAGCGGTCCCTACGAGCAGTACTTC. It is translated as CASSGTSGPYEQYF.

The V and J genes are TRBV19 and TRBJ2-3; 9 bases line up with TRBD2. This CDR3 is 16 amino acids long. The germline CDR1 and CDR2 sequences are LNHDA and SQIVND (reference sequence). Trimming at V came to 3 bases and at J to 6 bases, leaving 10 bases not matched to a gene. CDR3: CASSIGLAGHMDTQYF. Here the CDR3 DNA reads TGTGCCAGTAGTATTGGGCTAGCGGGACATATGGATACGCAGTATTTT.

The genes are TRBV23-1 and TRBJ2-1, with D unresolved. TRBV23-1 is marked as an open reading frame, function uncertain. The CDR3 is 13 residues long. With 0 bases removed from V and 4 bases from J, the gap between germline ends came to 4 bases. Here the CDR3 DNA reads TGCGCCAGCAGTCAATCCCGTTACAATGAGCAGTTCTTC. Translating gives CASSQSRYNEQFF.

The CDR3 protein is CASSQQTGSSYEQYF. The CDR3 DNA reads TGTGCCAGCAGCCAACAGACCGGGAGCTCCTACGAGCAGTACTTC. The chain is built from TRBV4-2 and TRBJ2-7; D might be TRBD2 (6 bases). V was cut by 2 bases and J by 0 bases, with 11 bases left in between. Germline V gene sequence: CDR1 LGHNA, CDR2 YNFKEQ. The CDR3 has 15 residues.

V usage is TRBV11-3 and J usage is TRBJ2-1; D is unresolved. V was shortened by 1 base and J by 5 bases, with 6 bases between the two germline ends. The germline V gene encodes CDR1 SGHNT and CDR2 YENEEA. This CDR3 has 13 amino acids. CDR3 sequence (DNA): TGTGCCAGCAGCTTAGCAGGCCACAATGAGCAGTTCTTC. It specifies CASSLAGHNEQFF.

The chain is built from TRBV30 and TRBJ2-7; 15 bases agree with TRBD2. CDR1 GTSNPN and CDR2 SVGIG come from the germline V gene (reference sequence). With V trimmed by 1 base and J by 6 bases, 4 bases remained unmatched. The CDR3 covers 15 residues. As DNA, the CDR3 is TGTGCCTGGAGTGGGACTAGCGGGAGGGCCCTCGAGCAGTACTTC. Translated, it gives CAWSGTSGRALEQYF.

To note about this clone: The junction shows a germline mismatch at one end, possibly a read error. The rearrangement joins TRBV29-1 to TRBJ2-4; TRBD1 is a possible D gene (5 bases). This CDR3 has 16 amino acids. In germline, CDR1 is SQVTM, CDR2 ANQGSEA. The CDR3 is CSAEVQAIIAKNIQYF. CDR3 DNA: TGCAGCGCTGAAGTACAGGCCATCATAGCCAAAAACATTCAGTACTTC.

The genes are TRBV5-4 and TRBJ1-1; 9 nucleotides align to TRBD1. Germline loops: CDR1 SGHNT, CDR2 YYREEE (reference sequence). This CDR3 contains 14 residues. V shed 4 bases and J 4 bases; nucleotides not matched to a gene: 5. CDR3: CASSGTGLATEAFF. The DNA for the CDR3 is TGTGCCAGCAGCGGGACAGGGCTCGCCACTGAAGCTTTCTTT.

This sequence joins TRBV2 and TRBJ2-1; 8 positions match TRBD2. CDR1 and CDR2 from the germline V gene are SNHLY and FYNNEI. The CDR3 is 14 amino acids. The ends lost 8 bases at V and 8 bases at J; junction bases unmatched: 11. CDR3 DNA: TGTGCCAGCCTCCCGGGACTAGGCATTTATGAGCAGTTCTTC. It is translated as CASLPGLGIYEQFF.

This chain joins TRBV4-3 and TRBJ2-2, with TRBD2 matching 8 bases. Germline CDR1 LGHNA, CDR2 YSLEER. This CDR3 is built from 17 residues. V trimming: 1 base; J trimming: 7 bases; junction bases outside the gene matches: 11. CDR3 nucleotide sequence: TGCGCCAGCAGCCAAGTTGAAGCGGGAGCGTATAGCGGGGAGCTGTTTTTT. Amino acid sequence: CASSQVEAGAYSGELFF.